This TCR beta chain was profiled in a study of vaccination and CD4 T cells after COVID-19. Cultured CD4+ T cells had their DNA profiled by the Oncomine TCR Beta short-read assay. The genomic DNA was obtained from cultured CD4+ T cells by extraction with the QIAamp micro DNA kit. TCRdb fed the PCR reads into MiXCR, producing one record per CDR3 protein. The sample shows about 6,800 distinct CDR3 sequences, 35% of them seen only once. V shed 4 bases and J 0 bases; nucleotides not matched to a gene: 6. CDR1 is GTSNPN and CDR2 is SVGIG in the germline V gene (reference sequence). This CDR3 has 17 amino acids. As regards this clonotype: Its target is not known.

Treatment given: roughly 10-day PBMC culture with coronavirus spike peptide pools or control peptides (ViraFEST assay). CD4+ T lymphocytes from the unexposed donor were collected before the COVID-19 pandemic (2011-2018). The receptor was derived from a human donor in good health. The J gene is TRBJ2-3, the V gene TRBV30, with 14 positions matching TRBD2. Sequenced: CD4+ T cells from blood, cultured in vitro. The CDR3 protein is CAWKQRLAGGSTDTQYF. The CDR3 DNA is TGTGCCTGGAAGCAAAGACTAGCGGGAGGGAGCACAGATACGCAGTATTTT. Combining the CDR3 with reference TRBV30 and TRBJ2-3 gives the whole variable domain SQTIHQWPATLVQPVGSPLSLECTVEGTSNPNLYWYRQAAGRGLQLLFYSVGIGQISSEVPQNLSASRPQDRQFILSSKKLLLSDSGFYLCAWKQRLAGGSTDTQYFGPGTRLTVL.